What follows is one T cell receptor (beta chain) and its context. Here immunoSEQ multiplex PCR was the method, and the copy in TCRdb shows in-frame clones only, minus some. The sample lists hundreds of thousands of clones; roughly 90% were seen once. This specimen comes from a study of blood T cell repertoires in COVID-19. Germline V gene data show CDR1 as MDHEN and CDR2 as SYDVKM. This CDR3 has 16 amino acids. V was clipped by 2 bases and J by 6 bases; unmatched bases: 11. The chain joins TRBV28 to TRBJ2-7; 9 bases are a match to TRBD1. Material: peripheral blood. This clonotype was obtained from a woman in her 70s with COVID-19, enrolled during active disease. The CDR3 region has the DNA TGTGCCAGCAGTTTAATAACCGAGGGACAGGGTCGCGAGCAGTACTTC. Its protein product is CASSLITEGQGREQYF.